This TCR beta chain was recovered during a study of T cell clonotyping in hematopoietic cell transplantation. TCRdb's copy holds only in-frame clones and misses some; the assay was immunoSEQ multiplex PCR. This sample has roughly 40,000 clones, with roughly 92% found just once. Study results and caveats: Pathologically expanded recipient clonotypes increased progressively from day 30 to day 180 as diversity fell. Cells were unsorted, so CD4 and CD8 contributions were not separated. Broader posttransplant TCR repertoire diversity was predicted by graft donor and pretransplant recipient Inverse Simpson Index values.

Germline CDR1 reads SGHRS; CDR2 reads YFSETQ. The CDR3 totals 15 residues. V was cut by 6 bases and J by 5 bases, with 20 bases left in between. As to this clone: Its matching antigen is unknown.

The receptor was derived from a woman aged 50 to 60 in good health. Some clones in this sample may be carry-over from other donors' samples. This chain connects TRBV5-1 to TRBJ1-2; the D is unclear. Specimen: peripheral blood mononuclear cells. The CDR3 sequence is CASKTLAAPVYGYTF. For the CDR3, the DNA is TGCGCCAGCAAAACATTAGCGGCGCCCGTGTATGGCTACACCTTC.